This T cell receptor beta chain comes out of a study of shared clonotypes between healthy human individuals. As for the study in general: Three plates each covered CD4 naive and memory; CD8 naive two, CD8 memory one.

CD4+ cell separation produced CD45RA+ naive and CD45RA-negative memory subsets. J lost 7 bases, V lost 2 bases, and 8 bases had no gene match. Germline CDR1 reads MNHEY; CDR2 reads SVGAGI. The CDR3 sequence is 15 residues long. TCRdb keeps only in-frame clones here, not all; method: immunoSEQ multiplex PCR. The sample carries some 1.4 million clones, roughly 96% recorded once. The receptor comes from a man aged 30 to 39 in good health. Sequenced material: naive CD4+ T cells sorted from blood. Subset meaning: CD45RA+ positively selected. This chain joins TRBV6-5 and TRBJ2-1; 7 bases map to TRBD2. CDR3 sequence: CASSYPSSGANEQFF. Written as DNA, the CDR3 is TGTGCCAGCAGTTACCCTTCTAGCGGAGCAAATGAGCAGTTCTTC.